The 32 T cell receptor beta chains below all came from one sample that was sequenced in a study of blood T cell repertoires in COVID-19. Produced via immunoSEQ multiplex PCR; TCRdb's table is partial and in-frame only. The data contain tens of thousands of clones, over 80% of them singletons. Sequencing was done on a sample of peripheral blood. These receptor sequences come from a man aged 55 to 70 with acute or convalescent COVID-19.

The chain has TRBV4-3 and TRBJ1-3, with D perhaps matching TRBD1 (5 bases). The CDR3 runs 16 residues. Germline CDR1 LGHNA, CDR2 YSLEER. The V gene lost 0 bases and the J gene lost 1 base, with 10 bases spanning the gap. CDR3 sequence (DNA): TGCGCCAGCAGCCAAGATTACCGGGGGTCTGGAAACACCATATATTTT. Amino acids: CASSQDYRGSGNTIYF.

This clone was recorded only once. The V call is TRBV29-1, the J call TRBJ2-7; D may be TRBD2 (6 bases). The CDR3 sequence is 12 residues long. Germline CDR1 is SQVTM and CDR2 is ANQGSEA. The V gene lost 7 bases and the J gene lost 0 bases, with 10 bases spanning the gap. The CDR3 is CSAEGLSYEQYF. In DNA, the CDR3 is TGCAGCGCTGAGGGACTCTCCTACGAGCAGTACTTC.

The chain employs TRBV9 and TRBJ2-3, with 10 bases that match TRBD2. Germline CDR1 is SGDLS and CDR2 is YYNGEE. There are 15 residues in the CDR3. Trimming took 4 bases from V and 4 from J; bases not matched to a gene: 6. CDR3 DNA sequence: TGTGCCAGCAGCCCCCGGAGCGGGAGGGCAGATACGCAGTATTTT. Translating it yields CASSPRSGRADTQYF.

The genes are TRBV19 and TRBJ2-2; D remains ambiguous. This CDR3 has 14 residues. Germline CDR1 and CDR2: LNHDA and SQIVND (reference sequence). V was cut by 3 bases and J by 0 bases, with 5 bases left in between. The CDR3 DNA sequence: TGTGCCAGTAGTATTGTAACGAACACCGGGGAGCTGTTTTTT. Translated, it gives CASSIVTNTGELFF.

V usage is TRBV9 and J usage is TRBJ2-7; 8 nucleotides match TRBD1. The CDR3 has 15 amino acids. Germline assignment: CDR1 SGDLS and CDR2 YYNGEE. V gave up 3 bases and J gave up 0 bases; unmatched junction bases: 5. The CDR3 spells CASSGGGQDSYEQYF. CDR3 sequence (DNA): TGTGCCAGCAGCGGAGGGGGACAGGACTCCTACGAGCAGTACTTC.

The chain recombines TRBV28 with TRBJ1-4; the match to TRBD1 covers 10 bases. Germline CDR1 is MDHEN and CDR2 is SYDVKM. After removal of 7 bases from V and 8 bases from J, the junction contained 10 bases not matched to a gene. The CDR3 is made up of 15 amino acids. The CDR3 loop is CASNLGTGVGEKLFF. The CDR3 DNA follows: TGTGCCAGCAACTTGGGGACAGGGGTAGGCGAAAAACTGTTTTTT.

V gene TRBV9 combines with J gene TRBJ2-1, with 16 bases aligning to TRBD2. The J segment lost 5 bases and the V segment lost 1 base, leaving 6 bases of the junction unmatched. The CDR3 is 18 residues long. Germline-derived CDR1 and CDR2 are SGDLS and YYNGEE. The CDR3 bases are TGTGCCAGCAGCGTACCTCGAGGGACTAGCGGGAGGGACAATGAGCAGTTCTTC. It translates to CASSVPRGTSGRDNEQFF.

This chain uses TRBV3-1 (or the pseudogene TRBV3-2) with TRBJ2-5; TRBD1 might be the D (5 bases). The V end lost 2 bases, the J end lost 4 bases, and 8 bases lay between the germline ends. The germline CDR1 and CDR2 sequences are LGHDT and YNNKEL (reference sequence). The CDR3 has 13 residues. This chain's CDR3 is CASSQRGLETQYF. The CDR3 DNA is TGTGCCAGCAGCCAAAGGGGCTTAGAGACCCAGTACTTC.

Of note for this clone: Other DNA variants within this sample encode the same CDR3. The chain has TRBV5-1 and TRBJ2-7; perhaps TRBD1 as D (5 bases). The CDR3 is 11 amino acids. Per germline, CDR1 SGHRS and CDR2 YFSETQ. With 0 bases removed from V and 7 bases from J, the gap between germline ends came to 5 bases. This CDR3 reads CASSLDREQYF. CDR3 sequence (DNA): TGCGCCAGCAGCTTGGACAGGGAGCAGTACTTC.

The V gene is TRBV12-2, the J gene TRBJ1-1. TRBV12-2 is a pseudogene locus. This CDR3 comprises 14 residues. The CDR3 here is CASRLRAPGTEAFF. In nucleotides, the CDR3 is TGTGCAAGTCGCTTGAGGGCGCCAGGCACTGAAGCTTTCTTT.

J is TRBJ1-5 and V is TRBV30; TRBD1 is a possible D gene (6 bases). V was pared by 2 bases and J by 6 bases, with 11 bases between. Germline values: CDR1 GTSNPN, CDR2 SVGIG (reference sequence). This CDR3 is 13 amino acids long. This chain's CDR3 is CAWSHRAVQPQHF. The CDR3 coding sequence is TGTGCCTGGAGTCACAGGGCGGTTCAGCCCCAGCATTTT.

This chain uses TRBV5-1 with TRBJ2-5; 8 positions agree with TRBD2. Germline V gene sequence: CDR1 SGHRS, CDR2 YFSETQ. Trimming at V came to 2 bases and at J to 2 bases, leaving 2 bases not matched to a gene. CDR3 size: 14 residues. Written as DNA, the CDR3 is TGCGCCAGCAGCTTCACGGGAGGGCAAGAGACCCAGTACTTC. This encodes CASSFTGGQETQYF. The variable domain in full, with the rest retrieved from reference TRBV5-1 and TRBJ2-5, is KAGVTQTPRYLIKTRGQQVTLSCSPISGHRSVSWYQQTPGQGLQFLFEYFSETQRNKGNFPGRFSGRQFSNSRSEMNVSTLELGDSALYLCASSFTGGQETQYFGPGTRLLVL.

This rearrangement joins TRBV5-5 to TRBJ2-1, with 10 bases matching TRBD1. CDR3 length equals 14 residues. Unmatched junction bases numbered 5, after V lost 4 bases and J lost 7 bases. Per germline, CDR1 SGHKS and CDR2 YYEKEE (reference sequence). The CDR3 DNA reads TGTGCCAGCAGCCTGGACAGGGGGAATAATGAGCAGTTCTTC. Residues: CASSLDRGNNEQFF.

The genes are TRBV6-5 and TRBJ1-4; TRBD1 might be the D (5 bases). Trimming cost V 6 bases and J 3 bases, with 14 bases left between them. This CDR3 has 15 amino acids. Germline V gives CDR1 MNHEY, CDR2 SVGAGI. The chain's CDR3 is CASRNGGSANEKLFF. Written as DNA, the CDR3 is TGTGCCAGCAGGAACGGGGGGTCTGCTAATGAAAAACTGTTTTTT.

This chain connects TRBV19 to TRBJ2-7, with a weak D call TRBD2 (6 bases). Germline V lookup: CDR1 LNHDA, CDR2 SQIVND (reference sequence). The CDR3 contains 13 residues. V was clipped by 7 bases and J by 4 bases, with 14 bases between them. The CDR3 DNA sequence: TGTGCCAGTAAACCCCAGGGAGGATACGAGCAGTACTTC. Residues: CASKPQGGYEQYF.

The CDR3 coding sequence is TGTGCCAGCAGTGAAGCGCTAACAGGGACTCAGCCCCAGCATTTT. Its translation is CASSEALTGTQPQHF. The chain carries TRBV6-1 and TRBJ1-5, with a weak D call TRBD1 (6 bases). This CDR3 spans 15 amino acids. Per germline, CDR1 MNHNS and CDR2 SASEGT. The germline V and J ends were trimmed by 0 bases and 6 bases, with 12 bases remaining between them.

The chain links TRBV5-1 to TRBJ1-3; TRBD1 agrees at 7 bases. The J segment lost 6 bases and the V segment lost 7 bases, leaving 13 bases of the junction unmatched. CDR3 length: 15 amino acids. Germline lookup yields CDR1 SGHRS and CDR2 YFSETQ. CDR3 amino acids: CASRPTGYGQNTIYF. DNA for the CDR3: TGCGCCAGCCGCCCGACAGGGTATGGCCAAAACACCATATATTTT.

The gene calls are TRBV7-6 and TRBJ1-6; no clear D gene. Trimming shortened V by 3 bases and J by 5 bases, and 5 bases separated the two germline ends. Germline values: CDR1 SGHVS, CDR2 FNYEAQ. The CDR3 is made up of 13 amino acids. The CDR3 DNA is TGTGCCAGCAGCTTTACTGATAATTCACCCCTCCACTTT. The encoded protein is CASSFTDNSPLHF.

The rearrangement uses TRBV19 and TRBJ2-7; tentative D call: TRBD1 (6 bases). Germline V lookup: CDR1 LNHDA, CDR2 SQIVND (reference sequence). Between the trimmed V and J ends, which lost 3 bases and 4 bases, there was a span of 10 bases. The length of the CDR3 is 13 residues. The CDR3 sequence: CASSIDRSYEQYF. The CDR3 DNA is TGTGCCAGTAGTATCGACAGGTCTTACGAGCAGTACTTC. Drawing the rest from reference TRBV19 and TRBJ2-7, the complete variable domain is DGGITQSPKYLFRKEGQNVTLSCEQNLNHDAMYWYRQDPGQGLRLIYYSQIVNDFQKGDIAEGYSVSREKKESFPLTVTSAQKNPTAFYLCASSIDRSYEQYFGPGTRLTVT.

This chain links TRBV7-3 with TRBJ1-2; a weak D match, TRBD1 (5 bases). This CDR3 region has 15 residues. The germline V gene encodes CDR1 SGHTA and CDR2 FQGTGA. Trimming took off 5 bases at V and 5 bases at J, with 18 bases between the two ends. For the CDR3, the DNA is TGTGCCAGCAGCCTAGACGCGGGGACGCGGTATGGCTACACCTTC. Translating gives CASSLDAGTRYGYTF.

CDR3 DNA sequence: TGTGCCAGCAGCGGGACAGGCTCCGGGGAGCTGTTTTTT. Translating gives CASSGTGSGELFF. V and J are TRBV7-3 and TRBJ2-2; TRBD1 aligns across 8 bases. V lost 5 bases, J lost 6 bases, and 2 bases stayed unmatched. The length of the CDR3 is 13 residues. From germline, CDR1 is SGHTA and CDR2 FQGTGA.

The chain employs TRBV13 and TRBJ1-1; 8 bases agree with TRBD1. V was pared by 5 bases and J by 3 bases, with 11 bases of the junction left unmatched. CDR1 is PRHDT and CDR2 is FYEKMQ in the germline V gene (reference sequence). This CDR3 has 16 residues. The CDR3 DNA sequence: TGTGCCAGCAGCCCAGGACAGGGCACTAGGCACACTGAAGCTTTCTTT. Its protein is CASSPGQGTRHTEAFF.

Turning to this clone: This sample also contains other DNA sequences that code for the same CDR3. The chain recombines TRBV4-1 with TRBJ1-1; D not certain. CDR1 and CDR2 (germline): MGHRA, YSYEKL. Deletions cut 0 bases from V and 1 base from J, with 6 bases between. This CDR3 spans 14 amino acids. As DNA, the CDR3 is TGCGCCAGCAGCCAAGATCTAGGGAACACTGAAGCTTTCTTT. Translation gives CASSQDLGNTEAFF.

This clone appeared a single time. This chain links TRBV10-1 with TRBJ2-3, with 9 bases that match TRBD2. The CDR3 consists of 14 residues. CDR1 is WNHNN and CDR2 is SYGVQD in the germline V gene (reference sequence). J gave up 5 bases and V 7 bases, and 7 bases lay outside the gene matches. The CDR3 coding sequence is TGCGCCAGCACCAGCGGGAGGTGGTTAGATACGCAGTATTTT. It yields the protein CASTSGRWLDTQYF.

CDR3 residues: CASSSRVATNEQFF. The CDR3 DNA follows: TGTGCCAGCAGCTCCCGGGTAGCGACCAATGAGCAGTTCTTC. The J gene is TRBJ2-1, the V gene TRBV5-6; weak D call: TRBD2 (5 bases). Trimming removed 3 bases at V and 6 bases at J, with 13 bases between. The CDR3 totals 14 residues. The germline gives CDR1 SGHDT, CDR2 YYEEEE.

This chain uses TRBV2 with TRBJ2-6; D perhaps matches TRBD2 (5 bases). The length of the CDR3 is 16 residues. Trimming shortened V by 6 bases and J by 0 bases, and 12 bases separated the two germline ends. The V gene's germline CDR1 is SNHLY and CDR2 FYNNEI. The CDR3 spells CASSGNTYSGANVLTF. The CDR3 DNA reads as TGTGCCAGCAGCGGGAATACCTACTCTGGGGCCAACGTCCTGACTTTC. Variable domain in full (rest from reference TRBV2 and TRBJ2-6): EPEVTQTPSHQVTQMGQEVILRCVPISNHLYFYWYRQILGQKVEFLVSFYNNEISEKSEIFDDQFSVERPDGSNFTLKIRSTKLEDSAMYFCASSGNTYSGANVLTFGAGSRLTVL.

The chain recombines TRBV28 with TRBJ2-3; 8 bases are a match to TRBD2. The CDR3 sequence is 16 residues long. With V trimmed by 6 bases and J by 3 bases, 11 bases remained unmatched. Per germline, CDR1 MDHEN and CDR2 SYDVKM. The CDR3 nucleotides read TGTGCCAGCAGCACTGGGGACCGGGGGGGGACAGATACGCAGTATTTT. Its protein is CASSTGDRGGTDTQYF.

The rearrangement joins TRBV27 to TRBJ2-2; D is possibly TRBD1 (6 bases). The CDR3 spans 13 residues. Trimming removed 4 bases at V and 5 bases at J, with 8 bases between. Per the germline V gene, CDR1 is MNHEY and CDR2 is SMNVEV (reference sequence). The CDR3 spells CASSSRGTGELFF. The CDR3 nucleotides are TGTGCCAGCAGTTCAAGGGGGACCGGGGAGCTGTTTTTT.

The table lists this clone with a count of one. The rearrangement joins TRBV6-2 or TRBV6-3 to TRBJ2-3, with 10 bases matching TRBD2. V shed 4 bases and J 0 bases; nucleotides not matched to a gene: 4. CDR1 is MNHEY and CDR2 is SVGEGT in the germline V gene. The CDR3 sequence is 16 residues long. This CDR3 is CASSWLLAGSTDTQYF. Here the CDR3 DNA reads TGTGCCAGCAGTTGGCTACTAGCGGGGAGCACAGATACGCAGTATTTT.

This clone was observed a handful of times. This sequence joins TRBV6-5 and TRBJ1-2; D unresolved. The CDR3 covers 14 residues. V gave up 2 bases and J gave up 0 bases, with 7 bases separating them. Germline V gives CDR1 MNHEY, CDR2 SVGAGI. The CDR3 DNA sequence: TGTGCCAGCAGTTACGCAGGTACTAACTATGGCTACACCTTC. Translated: CASSYAGTNYGYTF.

This chain connects TRBV30 to TRBJ2-7; D remains ambiguous. In germline, CDR1 is GTSNPN, CDR2 SVGIG (reference sequence). Trimming removed 3 bases from V and 4 bases from J, with 7 bases in between. This CDR3 is built from 11 residues. This CDR3 is CAWRLAYEQYF. DNA of the CDR3: TGTGCCTGGAGACTCGCGTACGAGCAGTACTTC. The full variable domain, its missing parts supplied by reference TRBV30 and TRBJ2-7, is SQTIHQWPATLVQPVGSPLSLECTVEGTSNPNLYWYRQAAGRGLQLLFYSVGIGQISSEVPQNLSASRPQDRQFILSSKKLLLSDSGFYLCAWRLAYEQYFGPGTRLTVT.

This clone has only one observation. This sequence joins TRBV27 and TRBJ1-5; 8 nucleotides align to TRBD1. V lost 6 bases to trimming and J lost 3 bases; unmatched junction nucleotides: 4. CDR3 length: 14 amino acids. The germline CDR1 and CDR2 sequences are MNHEY and SMNVEV (reference sequence). CDR3 protein: CASSRDRNNQPQHF. The CDR3 region has the DNA TGTGCCAGCAGCCGGGACAGGAACAATCAGCCCCAGCATTTT.